Listed below are T cell receptor beta chains from one sample, sequenced in a study of T cell changes during pregnancy in multiple sclerosis. Sequencing was performed with immunoSEQ multiplex PCR; in TCRdb, only in-frame clones are kept and a portion is missing. Of 25,000 to 40,000 clones listed, nearly 90% are singletons. Sequencing was performed on CD8+ T cells from peripheral blood mononuclear cells, taken in the third trimester of pregnancy. These receptors were collected from a female donor with multiple sclerosis, enrolled in a pregnancy study. Each CDR3 is given with its conserved first and last residue. The D gene is left open where the match is weak. Size tells how often a clone was seen (once, few, many) or the class of an expanded clone, and some rows leave it out.

>TRBV7-9|.|TRBJ2-1|TRBD2
TGTGCCAGCAGCTTCCAGCGGGAGGCCCTAACGAACAATGAGCAGTTCTTC
CASSFQREALTNNEQFF
>TRBV25-1|.|TRBJ2-1|TRBD1
TGTGCCAGCAGGGATCGGGACAGGCCCTCGGGCAATGAGCAGTTCTTC
CASRDRDRPSGNEQFF
>TRBV25-1|.|TRBJ1-1|.
TGTGCCAGCAGTGAATGGACGAGGGGGTCTGCAGAAGCTTTCTTT
CASSEWTRGSAEAFF
>TRBV4-1|.|TRBJ1-2|.
TGCGCCAGCAGCCAAGATTTTGGGGGGAGGGAGGGCTACACCTTC
CASSQDFGGREGYTF
>TRBV27|.|TRBJ1-2|.
TGTGCCAGCAGTAGATCAGGGTTGGGAAACTATGGCTACACCTTC
CASSRSGLGNYGYTF
>TRBV27|.|TRBJ2-1|TRBD1
TGTGCCAGCAGTTTATCGAGGACAGGGGTCAATGAGCAGTTCTTC
CASSLSRTGVNEQFF
>TRBV28|.|TRBJ2-2|.
TGTGCCAGCAGTTTATCGTCGTTCTTCGCGAACACCGGGGAGCTGTTTTTT
CASSLSSFFANTGELFF
>TRBV27|.|TRBJ2-2|.
TGTGCCAGCAGAACAGGGCACGGGGAGCTGTTTTTT
CASRTGHGELFF
>TRBV7-8|.|TRBJ2-4|.
TGTGCCAGCAGCTTCCGGGGGAAGGAAAACATTCAGTACTTC
CASSFRGKENIQYF
>TRBV27|few|TRBJ2-1|.
TGTGCCAGCAGTTCTTTGTTCGGCGGAGATGGGCAGTTCTTC
CASSSLFGGDGQFF
>TRBV6-5|.|TRBJ2-4|TRBD2
TGTGCCAGCAGTTCCTCACTAGCGGGGGAAGTAAACATTCAGTACTTC
CASSSSLAGEVNIQYF
>TRBV9|.|TRBJ2-5|TRBD1
TGTGCCAGCAGCGTCTCGACAGGGGGAGGGGAGACCCAGTACTTC
CASSVSTGGGETQYF
>TRBV19|.|TRBJ1-6|TRBD1
TGTGCCAGTAGCGAGGGACAGAGGAATTCACCCCTCCACTTT
CASSEGQRNSPLHF
>TRBV2|.|TRBJ1-1|.
TGTGCCAGCAGGGGGAGGGGGTACACTGAAGCTTTCTTT
CASRGRGYTEAFF
>TRBV5-6|.|TRBJ2-5|.
TGTGCCAGCAGCCCGGCGAGGCAAGAGACCCAGTACTTC
CASSPARQETQYF
>TRBV6-5|once|TRBJ2-3|TRBD1
TGTGCCAGCAGTCTAAGGGACAGGGGAACAGATACGCAGTATTTT
CASSLRDRGTDTQYF
>TRBV9|.|TRBJ2-1|.
TGTGCCAGCAGCGGTAAGGGGGGGGGTATTAGTGAGCAGTTCTTC
CASSGKGGGISEQFF
>TRBV7-6|once|TRBJ2-7|TRBD2
TGTGCCAGCAGTTCCTTCCCTAGCGGGCCTTTCTCCTACGAGCAGTACTTC
CASSSFPSGPFSYEQYF
>TRBV4-1|.|TRBJ1-1|.
TGCGCCAGCAGCCAACGGTCCGGGTACCCTAACACTGAAGCTTTCTTT
CASSQRSGYPNTEAFF
>TRBV15|once|TRBJ1-5|.
TGTGCCACCAGCAAGGAGGGAGGGGGGGATAGCAATCAGCCCCAGCATTTT
CATSKEGGGDSNQPQHF
>TRBV5-6|.|TRBJ2-2|.
TGTGCCAGCCGCTGGGGGCAGGGGGGCACCGGGGAGCTGTTTTTT
CASRWGQGGTGELFF
>TRBV10-3|.|TRBJ2-7|.
TGTGCCATCAGTGACCGAGACGGGGCCTACGAGCAGTACTTC
CAISDRDGAYEQYF
>TRBV11-2|.|TRBJ2-1|.
TGTGCCAGCAGCTTAAACGGTCGACAGTTAAGATACAATGAGCAGTTCTTC
CASSLNGRQLRYNEQFF
>TRBV9|.|TRBJ1-2|.
TGTGCCAGCAGCGTAGGGTCAGGCCCAAACTATGGCTACACCTTC
CASSVGSGPNYGYTF
>TRBV5-1|.|TRBJ2-1|TRBD1
TGCGCCAGCAGCTGGACAGGGTTCAATGAGCAGTTCTTC
CASSWTGFNEQFF
>TRBV7-9|.|TRBJ1-5|.
TGTGCCAGCAGCTTAGCAGGGGAACAGCCCCAGCATTTT
CASSLAGEQPQHF
>TRBV6-1|.|TRBJ1-3|TRBD1
TGTGCCAGCAGTGGGGACAGGGAGCCCTCTGGAAACACCATATATTTT
CASSGDREPSGNTIYF
>TRBV9|.|TRBJ2-3|.
TGTGCCAGCAGCGAGGGGGGGGGCGATACGCAGTATTTT
CASSEGGGDTQYF
>TRBV6-1|few|TRBJ2-7|TRBD2
TGTGCCAGCAGTGAGGTGGGAGGGCCCTACGAGCAGTACTTC
CASSEVGGPYEQYF
>TRBV7-9|.|TRBJ2-3|TRBD2
TGTGCCAGCAGCCCCCGGGCTAGCGGGGGAACAGATACGCAGTATTTT
CASSPRASGGTDTQYF
>TRBV7-9|.|TRBJ2-5|TRBD1
TGTGCCAGCACCGTTCCGGGACAGAGAAAAGAGACCCAGTACTTC
CASTVPGQRKETQYF
>TRBV19|.|TRBJ2-7|.
TGTGCCAGTAGTATGGGTCGCGGATCAGTCTACGAGCAGTACTTC
CASSMGRGSVYEQYF
>TRBV5-1|.|TRBJ1-1|.
TGCGCCAGCAGCTCGACAGGTGGAGGAGAGAACACTGAAGCTTTCTTT
CASSSTGGGENTEAFF
>TRBV5-8|.|TRBJ1-1|TRBD1
TGTGCCAGCAGCTTGAGGGACCTCAGGGGGCTCGGGTTGAACACTGAAGCTTTCTTT
CASSLRDLRGLGLNTEAFF
>TRBV13|once|TRBJ2-5|TRBD1
TGTGCCAGCAGCTTCTCACAGGGGGGAGGCCAAGAGACCCAGTACTTC
CASSFSQGGGQETQYF
>TRBV11-2|.|TRBJ1-2|TRBD1
TGTGCCAGCAGCTTAGGGTACCGGGACAGGGTGAACTATGGCTACACCTTC
CASSLGYRDRVNYGYTF
>TRBV10-1|.|TRBJ1-2|.
TGCGCCAGCAGTGCAGGGGCCAACTATGGCTACACCTTC
CASSAGANYGYTF
>TRBV28|.|TRBJ1-1|.
TGTGCCAGCAGTCCCGGGAGGAACACTGAAGCTTTCTTT
CASSPGRNTEAFF
>TRBV28|.|TRBJ2-1|TRBD1
TGTGCCAGCAGTTTATGGGACAGGGAGTACAATGAGCAGTTCTTC
CASSLWDREYNEQFF
>TRBV4-1|.|TRBJ1-2|TRBD1
TGCGCCAGCAGCCTGGACAGGGGGCTTGACTATGGCTACACCTTC
CASSLDRGLDYGYTF
>TRBV10-2|.|TRBJ1-1|.
TGCGCCAGCAGTGAACAGGAGAACACTGAAGCTTTCTTT
CASSEQENTEAFF
>TRBV5-1|.|TRBJ2-1|.
TGCGCCAGCAGCTTGTTGCCTAGCGATTCCTACAATGAGCAGTTCTTC
CASSLLPSDSYNEQFF
>TRBV6-5|.|TRBJ2-7|TRBD1
TGTGCCAGCAGTTTTATACCGGGACAGGGTAACTACGAGCAGTACTTC
CASSFIPGQGNYEQYF
>TRBV4-1|.|TRBJ2-7|TRBD2
TGCGCCAGCAGCCAAGGACGGGAGGGGTACGAGCAGTACTTC
CASSQGREGYEQYF
>TRBV2|once|TRBJ1-5|.
TGTGCCAGCAGTGAAGAAGCGCCCCGGGAGCCCCAGCATTTT
CASSEEAPREPQHF
>TRBV19|.|TRBJ2-7|.
TGTGCCAGTTCCCCATGGGCAGGGGGGCTCTACGAGCAGTACTTC
CASSPWAGGLYEQYF
>TRBV7-9|.|TRBJ1-5|.
TGTGCCAGCACTCCTGGGGGGGGAGGTCAGCCCCAGCATTTT
CASTPGGGGQPQHF
>TRBV28|.|TRBJ2-1|.
TGTGCCAGCAGTTTAGGTAGCGGACAGCAGTTCTTC
CASSLGSGQQFF
>TRBV29-1|.|TRBJ2-1|.
TGCAGCGTTGAAGACAGGGGAGGGCGGAGGGATGAGCAGTTCTTC
CSVEDRGGRRDEQFF
>TRBV5-6|few|TRBJ2-2|.
TGTGCCAGCAGCTTGGATGGAGGGGCTGGAACCGGGGAGCTGTTTTTT
CASSLDGGAGTGELFF